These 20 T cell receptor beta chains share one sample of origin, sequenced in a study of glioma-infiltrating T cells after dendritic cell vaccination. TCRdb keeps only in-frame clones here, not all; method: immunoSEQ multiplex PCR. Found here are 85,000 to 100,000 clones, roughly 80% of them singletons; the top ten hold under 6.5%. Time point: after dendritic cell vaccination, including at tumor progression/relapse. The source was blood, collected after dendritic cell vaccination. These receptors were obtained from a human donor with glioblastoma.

The CDR3 sequence: CASSPRGGQPNEKLFF. The CDR3 DNA sequence: TGCGCCAGCAGCCCCCGTGGGGGACAGCCTAATGAAAAACTGTTTTTT. The chain combines TRBV5-1 with TRBJ1-4; 7 bases line up with TRBD1. This CDR3 has 16 residues. V was clipped by 4 bases and J by 3 bases; unmatched bases: 9. CDR1 is SGHRS, CDR2 YFSETQ, per germline.

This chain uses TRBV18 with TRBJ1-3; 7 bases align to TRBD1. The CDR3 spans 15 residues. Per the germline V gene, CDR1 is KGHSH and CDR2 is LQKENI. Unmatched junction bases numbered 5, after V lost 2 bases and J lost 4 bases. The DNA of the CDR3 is TGTGCCAGCTCACCATGGGACAGTCTAGGAAACACCATATATTTT. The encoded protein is CASSPWDSLGNTIYF.

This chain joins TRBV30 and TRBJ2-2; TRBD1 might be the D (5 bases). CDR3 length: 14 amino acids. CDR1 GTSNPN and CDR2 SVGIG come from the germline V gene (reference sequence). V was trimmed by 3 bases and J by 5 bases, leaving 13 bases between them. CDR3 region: CAWRRKQETGELFF. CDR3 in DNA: TGTGCCTGGAGGAGGAAACAGGAGACCGGGGAGCTGTTTTTT. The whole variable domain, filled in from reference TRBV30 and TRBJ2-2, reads SQTIHQWPATLVQPVGSPLSLECTVEGTSNPNLYWYRQAAGRGLQLLFYSVGIGQISSEVPQNLSASRPQDRQFILSSKKLLLSDSGFYLCAWRRKQETGELFFGEGSRLTVL.

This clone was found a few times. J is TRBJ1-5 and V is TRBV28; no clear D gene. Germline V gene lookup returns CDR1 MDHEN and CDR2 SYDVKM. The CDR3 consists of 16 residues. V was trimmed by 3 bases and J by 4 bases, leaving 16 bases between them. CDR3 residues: CASSLEDLRKNQPQHF. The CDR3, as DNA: TGTGCCAGCAGTTTGGAGGATTTGAGGAAAAATCAGCCCCAGCATTTT.

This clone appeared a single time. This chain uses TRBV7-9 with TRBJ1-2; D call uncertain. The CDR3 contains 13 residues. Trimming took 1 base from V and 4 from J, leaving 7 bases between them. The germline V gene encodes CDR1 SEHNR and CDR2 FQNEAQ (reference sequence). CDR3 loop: CASSLGGGYGYTF. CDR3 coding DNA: TGTGCCAGCAGCTTAGGGGGAGGCTATGGCTACACCTTC.

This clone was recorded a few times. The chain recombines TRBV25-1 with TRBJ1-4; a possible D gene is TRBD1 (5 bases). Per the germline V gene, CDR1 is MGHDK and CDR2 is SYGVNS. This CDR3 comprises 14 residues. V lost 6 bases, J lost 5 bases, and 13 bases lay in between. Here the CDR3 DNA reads TGTGCCAGCAGGCGGGACGGAGCGAATGAAAAACTGTTTTTT. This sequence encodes CASRRDGANEKLFF.

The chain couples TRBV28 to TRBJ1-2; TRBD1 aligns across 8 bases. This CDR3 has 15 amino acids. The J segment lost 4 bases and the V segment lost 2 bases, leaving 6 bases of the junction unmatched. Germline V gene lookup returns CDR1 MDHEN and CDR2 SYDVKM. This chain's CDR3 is CASSLGGTGVYGYTF. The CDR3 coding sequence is TGTGCCAGCAGTTTAGGCGGGACAGGAGTCTATGGCTACACCTTC.

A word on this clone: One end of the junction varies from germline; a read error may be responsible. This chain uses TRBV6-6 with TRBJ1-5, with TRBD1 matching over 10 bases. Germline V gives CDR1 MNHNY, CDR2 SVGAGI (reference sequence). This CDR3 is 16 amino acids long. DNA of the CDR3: TGTGCCAGCAGTAACTCCCCGGGACAGGGGAATCAGCCCCAGCATTTT. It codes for CASSNSPGQGNQPQHF.

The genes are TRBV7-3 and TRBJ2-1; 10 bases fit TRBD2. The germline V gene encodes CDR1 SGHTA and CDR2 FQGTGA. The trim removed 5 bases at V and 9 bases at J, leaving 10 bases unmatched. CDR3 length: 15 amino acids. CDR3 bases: TGTGCCAGCAGCCCCGAGCGGGGGGGCAGAGGTGAGCAGTTCTTC. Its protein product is CASSPERGGRGEQFF.

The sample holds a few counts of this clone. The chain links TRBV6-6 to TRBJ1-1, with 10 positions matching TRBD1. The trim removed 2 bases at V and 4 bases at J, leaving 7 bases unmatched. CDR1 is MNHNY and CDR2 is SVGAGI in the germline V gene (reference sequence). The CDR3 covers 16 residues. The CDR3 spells CASSYRTGGGGTEAFF. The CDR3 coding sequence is TGTGCCAGCAGTTACAGGACAGGGGGAGGAGGCACTGAAGCTTTCTTT.

Written as DNA, the CDR3 is TGCAGCGTTAGCATACACAATGAGCAGTTCTTC. This sequence encodes CSVSIHNEQFF. The chain is built from TRBV29-1 and TRBJ2-1; unclear D gene. CDR3 length equals 11 residues. The V end was cut by 5 bases, the J end by 5 bases, with 7 bases between. CDR1 and CDR2 (germline): SQVTM, ANQGSEA.

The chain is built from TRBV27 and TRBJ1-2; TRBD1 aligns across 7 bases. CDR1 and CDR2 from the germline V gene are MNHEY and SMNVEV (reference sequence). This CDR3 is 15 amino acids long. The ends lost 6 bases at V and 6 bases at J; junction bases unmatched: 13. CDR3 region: CASRTAGTERDGYTF. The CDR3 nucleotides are TGTGCCAGCAGGACCGCCGGGACAGAGAGAGATGGCTACACCTTC.

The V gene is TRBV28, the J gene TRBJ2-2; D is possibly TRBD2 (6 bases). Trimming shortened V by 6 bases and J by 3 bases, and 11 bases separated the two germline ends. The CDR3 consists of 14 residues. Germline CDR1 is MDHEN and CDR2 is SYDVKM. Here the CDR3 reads CASSRDSYTGELFF. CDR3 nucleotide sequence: TGTGCCAGCAGCCGGGACTCCTACACCGGGGAGCTGTTTTTT.

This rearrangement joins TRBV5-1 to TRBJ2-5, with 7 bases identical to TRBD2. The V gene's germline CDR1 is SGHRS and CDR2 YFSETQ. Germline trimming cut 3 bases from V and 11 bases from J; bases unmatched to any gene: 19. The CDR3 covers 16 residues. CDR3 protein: CASSSGGLVEYSEQYF. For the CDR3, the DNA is TGCGCCAGCAGCTCCGGCGGACTAGTGGAGTATAGTGAGCAGTACTTC.

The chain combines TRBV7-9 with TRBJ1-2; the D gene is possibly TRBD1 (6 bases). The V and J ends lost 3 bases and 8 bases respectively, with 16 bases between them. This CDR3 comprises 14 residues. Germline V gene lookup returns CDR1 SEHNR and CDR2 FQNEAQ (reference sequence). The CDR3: CASSFTQGGGGYTF. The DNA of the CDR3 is TGTGCCAGCAGCTTCACACAGGGCGGGGGCGGCTACACCTTC.

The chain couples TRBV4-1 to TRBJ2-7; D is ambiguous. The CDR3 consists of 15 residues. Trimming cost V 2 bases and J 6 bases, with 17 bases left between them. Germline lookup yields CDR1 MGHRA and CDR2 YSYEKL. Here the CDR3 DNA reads TGCGCCAGCAGCCAATTTGCGAACCCGCCGGGCGAGCAGTACTTC. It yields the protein CASSQFANPPGEQYF.

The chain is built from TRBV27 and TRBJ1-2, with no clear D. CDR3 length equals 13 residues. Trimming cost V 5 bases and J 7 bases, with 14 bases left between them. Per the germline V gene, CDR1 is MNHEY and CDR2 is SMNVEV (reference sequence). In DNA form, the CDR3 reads TGTGCCAGCAGTCTCCGTCGGGGTGGTGGCTACACCTTC. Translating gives CASSLRRGGGYTF.

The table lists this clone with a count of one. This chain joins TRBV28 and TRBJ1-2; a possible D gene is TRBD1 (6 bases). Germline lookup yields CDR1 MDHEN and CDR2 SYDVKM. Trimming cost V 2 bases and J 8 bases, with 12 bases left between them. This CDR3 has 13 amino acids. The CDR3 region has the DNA TGTGCCAGCAGTTTAGGGGGGGCGGTGGGCTACACCTTC. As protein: CASSLGGAVGYTF.

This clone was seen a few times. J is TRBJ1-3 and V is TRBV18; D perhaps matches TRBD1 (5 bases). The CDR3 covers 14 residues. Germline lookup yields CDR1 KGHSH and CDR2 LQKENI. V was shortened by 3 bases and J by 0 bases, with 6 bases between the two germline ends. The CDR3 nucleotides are TGTGCCAGCTCACCCGGGGGCTCTGGAAACACCATATATTTT. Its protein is CASSPGGSGNTIYF.

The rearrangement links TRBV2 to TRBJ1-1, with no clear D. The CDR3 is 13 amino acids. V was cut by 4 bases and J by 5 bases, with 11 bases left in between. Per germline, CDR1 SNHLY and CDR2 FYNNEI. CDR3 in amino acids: CASSVGRDTEAFF. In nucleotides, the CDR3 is TGTGCCAGCAGTGTGGGGAGGGATACTGAAGCTTTCTTT.